This TCR beta chain was retrieved from a study of blood T cell repertoires in COVID-19. As for the study in general: T cells, B-cell-depleted T cells, or PBMCs supplied cDNA or gDNA.

V gave up 1 base and J gave up 0 bases, with 13 bases separating them. CDR1 and CDR2 (germline): SGHAT, FQNNGV. CDR3 length: 17 amino acids. Original methodology: By means of reference gene primer amplification, nucleated cell counts were estimated. Sequencing used immunoSEQ multiplex PCR; TCRdb keeps in-frame clones, though not all of them. Clonal size and the V and J genes are those of that table, whereas D and trimming came from the DNA. The sample includes roughly 160,000 clones, roughly 80% seen only once; the top ten take about 5.8%. Study members were between about 18 and 95 years old and lived in 20 to 30 US regions.

The chain employs TRBV11-2 and TRBJ1-3; TRBD1 is a possible D gene (6 bases). The sample was PBMCs or T cells enriched from blood (not recorded which). This TCR was recovered from a woman between 35 and 50 years old with acute COVID-19. CDR3 protein: CASSLGNTGISGNTIYF. The CDR3 bases are TGTGCCAGCAGCTTAGGGAACACAGGGATCTCTGGAAACACCATATATTTT.